This TCR beta chain is from a study of blood T cells in healthy people across ages. The germline CDR1 and CDR2 sequences are SGHRS and YFSETQ. J lost 2 bases, V lost 4 bases, and 7 bases had no gene match. CDR3 length equals 15 residues. Primed by a sample-barcoded 5' primer and a J-beta primer mix, a second PCR proceeded for about 6 to 12 cycles. TCRdb redid the calling of the 5' RACE reads with MiXCR, one entry per CDR3 protein. The sample consists of roughly 800,000 distinct CDR3 sequences, about 53% of them appearing once. Samples had at least 7 million PBMCs isolated from them. The sequence was collected from a man aged 80 or over in good health. Sequenced material: blood. V is TRBV5-1 and J is TRBJ2-7; 9 bases agree with TRBD1. CDR3 coding DNA: TGCGCCAGCAGCGAAAGTACAGGGGGCCCCTACGAGCAGTACTTC. This sequence encodes CASSESTGGPYEQYF.